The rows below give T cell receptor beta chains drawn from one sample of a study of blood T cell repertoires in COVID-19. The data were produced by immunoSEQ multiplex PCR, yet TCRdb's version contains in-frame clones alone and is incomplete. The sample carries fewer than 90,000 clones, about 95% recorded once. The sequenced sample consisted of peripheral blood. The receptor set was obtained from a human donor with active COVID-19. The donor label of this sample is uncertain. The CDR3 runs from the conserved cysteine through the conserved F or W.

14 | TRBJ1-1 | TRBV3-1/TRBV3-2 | CASNNKGLNTEAFF
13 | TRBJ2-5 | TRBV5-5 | CASSLAGAETQYF
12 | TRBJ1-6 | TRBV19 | CASHVGGSPLHF
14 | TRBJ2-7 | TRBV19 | CASSNPGITYEQYF
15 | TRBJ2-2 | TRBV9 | CASSPRSGGAGELFF
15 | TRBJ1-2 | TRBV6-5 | CASSFSDRGDYGYTF
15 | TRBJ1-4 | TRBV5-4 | CASRAGGETNEKLFF
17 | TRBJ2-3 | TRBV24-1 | CATSDANLAGGRDTQYF
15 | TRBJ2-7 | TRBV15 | CATSSHLSGSYEQYF
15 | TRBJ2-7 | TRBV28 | CASSFGGASTYEQYF
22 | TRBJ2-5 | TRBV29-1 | CSVQWDRGMGKGVWGAQETQYF
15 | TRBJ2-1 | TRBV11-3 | CASSLVGTSYNEQFF
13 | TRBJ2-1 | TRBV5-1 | CASFGDGANEQFF
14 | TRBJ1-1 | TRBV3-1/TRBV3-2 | CASGQDVSRPVAFF
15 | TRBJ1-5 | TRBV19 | CASSIGQGIDQPQHF
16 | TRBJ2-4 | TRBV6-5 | CASSYSPPGGGLIQYF
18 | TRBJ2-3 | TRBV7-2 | CASSMPTSGGPGRDTQYF
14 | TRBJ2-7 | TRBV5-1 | CASSLRGQGSEQYF
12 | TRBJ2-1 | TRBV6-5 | CASRGGVNEQFF
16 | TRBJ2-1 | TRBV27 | CASRNPGTGGWNEQFF
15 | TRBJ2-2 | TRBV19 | CASSTWTGGGGELFF
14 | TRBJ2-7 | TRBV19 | CASTRTGGFFEQYF
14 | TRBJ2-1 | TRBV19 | CASTQVPNYNEQFF
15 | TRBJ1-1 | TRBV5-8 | CASSSDRGRGAEAFF
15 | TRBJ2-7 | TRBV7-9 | CASSLVSGQTYEQYF
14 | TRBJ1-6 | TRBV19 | CASSPPGQGSPLHF
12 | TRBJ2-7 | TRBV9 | CASSPTGDEQYF
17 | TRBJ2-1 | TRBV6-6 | CASSPIPGRSSINEQFF
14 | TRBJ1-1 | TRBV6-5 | CASSYSAGITEAFF
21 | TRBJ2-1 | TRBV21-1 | CASSLLSVKSSGRVNYNEQFF
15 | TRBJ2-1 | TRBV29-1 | CSAPLQGSRHNEQFF
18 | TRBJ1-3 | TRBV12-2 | CASRLTRGQESSGNTIYF
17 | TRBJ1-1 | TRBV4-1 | CASSQVGGARGNTEAFF
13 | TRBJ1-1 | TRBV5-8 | CASSWDRGAEAFF
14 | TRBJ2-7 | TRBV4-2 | CASSQEPGTYEQYF
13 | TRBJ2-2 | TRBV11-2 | CASSSGVTGELFF
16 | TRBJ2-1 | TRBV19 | CASSTYGGSSYNEQFF
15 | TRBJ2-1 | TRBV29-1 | CSGTSGSFPTDEQFF
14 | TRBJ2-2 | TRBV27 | CASSMAGATGELFF
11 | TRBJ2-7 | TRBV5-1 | CASSSNYEQYF
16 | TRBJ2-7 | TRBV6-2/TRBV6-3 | CASSLVLSHVPYEQYF
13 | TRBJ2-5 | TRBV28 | CASSLGRQETQYF
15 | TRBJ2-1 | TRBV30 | CAWSAPLRVYNEQFF
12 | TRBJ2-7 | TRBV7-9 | CAGGDREYEQYF
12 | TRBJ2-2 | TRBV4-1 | CASSMNTGELFF
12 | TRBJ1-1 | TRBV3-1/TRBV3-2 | CAAARGVSEAFF
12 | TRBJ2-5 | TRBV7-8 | CASSLVEETQYF
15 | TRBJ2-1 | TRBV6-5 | CASSYGGRESDEQFF
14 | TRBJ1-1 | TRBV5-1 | CASNLGGRVTEAFF
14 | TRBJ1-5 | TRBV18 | CASSMGQHNQPQHF
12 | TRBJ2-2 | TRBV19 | CASNPGAGELFF